One and the same sample provided the 28 T cell receptor beta chains below, sequenced in a study of shared clonotypes between healthy human individuals. Only in-frame clones appear in the TCRdb table, and some are missing; sequencing was by immunoSEQ multiplex PCR. The table includes 1.4 million to 1.5 million clones, roughly 96% detected once. The sequencing input was naive CD4+ T cells sorted from blood. Specified subset: CD45RA+ positively selected. The receptors shown here come from a man younger than 40 in good health.

The CDR3: CASSRAGTGVDEQYF. The CDR3 region has the DNA TGTGCCAGCAGCAGAGCCGGGACAGGGGTCGACGAGCAGTACTTC. This chain links TRBV5-4 with TRBJ2-7, with TRBD1 matching over 10 bases. Germline V gives CDR1 SGHNT, CDR2 YYREEE (reference sequence). V gave up 4 bases and J gave up 5 bases; unmatched junction bases: 9. The CDR3 runs to 15 residues.

This chain connects TRBV2 to TRBJ2-3; tentatively, D is TRBD1 (5 bases). Germline values: CDR1 SNHLY, CDR2 FYNNEI. V lost 7 bases to trimming and J lost 2 bases, with 13 bases between them. The CDR3 length is 14 residues. CDR3 amino acids: CASKAGYYTDTQYF. The CDR3 nucleotides are TGTGCCAGCAAGGCAGGGTATTACACAGATACGCAGTATTTT.

For this clone: Other nucleotide sequences from this sample produce the same CDR3. V and J are TRBV28 and TRBJ1-1; no definite D call. The germline V gene has CDR1 MDHEN and CDR2 SYDVKM. V shed 6 bases and J shed 1 base, with 3 bases lying between them. This CDR3 has 11 residues. CDR3 coding DNA: TGTGCCAGCAGAAAGAACACTGAAGCTTTCTTT. The encoded protein is CASRKNTEAFF. The full variable domain, its missing parts supplied by reference TRBV28 and TRBJ1-1, is DVKVTQSSRYLVKRTGEKVFLECVQDMDHENMFWYRQDPGLGLRLIYFSYDVKMKEKGDIPEGYSVSREKKERFSLILESASTNQTSMYLCASRKNTEAFFGQGTRLTVV.

The count of this clone is one. V gene TRBV25-1 combines with J gene TRBJ1-4; D is unclear. V was pared by 4 bases and J by 5 bases, with 11 bases between. This CDR3 spans 14 amino acids. Germline CDR1 is MGHDK and CDR2 is SYGVNS. The CDR3 bases are TGTGCCAGCAGTGCTCTTAGGGAAAATGAAAAACTGTTTTTT. This codes for CASSALRENEKLFF. The variable domain in full, with the rest retrieved from reference TRBV25-1 and TRBJ1-4, is EADIYQTPRYLVIGTGKKITLECSQTMGHDKMYWYQQDPGMELHLIHYSYGVNSTEKGDLSSESTVSRIRTEHFPLTLESARPSHTSQYLCASSALRENEKLFFGSGTQLSVL.

The rearrangement links TRBV6-5 to TRBJ2-7; 9 bases match TRBD2. Germline loops: CDR1 MNHEY, CDR2 SVGAGI. V shed 6 bases and J 5 bases; nucleotides not matched to a gene: 8. This CDR3 comprises 14 residues. CDR3 loop: CASRLTGTSNEQYF. The CDR3 DNA follows: TGTGCCAGCAGACTAACGGGGACTAGCAACGAGCAGTACTTC.

The J gene is TRBJ1-1, the V gene TRBV29-1, with 7 bases identical to TRBD1. V lost 6 bases to trimming and J lost 3 bases; unmatched junction nucleotides: 10. CDR3 length: 14 residues. Germline V gene data show CDR1 as SQVTM and CDR2 as ANQGSEA. CDR3: CSVERQGLDTEAFF. In DNA form, the CDR3 reads TGCAGCGTGGAGAGACAGGGTCTTGACACTGAAGCTTTCTTT.

The chain links TRBV18 to TRBJ1-2; no firm D call. The CDR3 extends over 14 amino acids. V was clipped by 2 bases and J by 8 bases, with 15 bases between them. The germline CDR1 and CDR2 sequences are KGHSH and LQKENI. The CDR3 sequence is CASSPSREARGYTF. DNA of the CDR3: TGTGCCAGCTCACCAAGCCGGGAGGCTCGGGGCTACACCTTC.

The chain recombines TRBV4-3 with TRBJ1-4; D gene uncertain. This CDR3 contains 14 residues. CDR1 and CDR2 from the germline V gene are LGHNA and YSLEER. V lost 0 bases to trimming and J lost 7 bases, with 9 bases between them. The CDR3 nucleotides are TGCGCCAGCAGCCAAGATCGGGGAACTGAAAAACTGTTTTTT. It specifies CASSQDRGTEKLFF.

The chain is built from TRBV4-3 and TRBJ1-4, with 10 bases matching TRBD1. CDR3 length: 16 residues. Germline V gene lookup returns CDR1 LGHNA and CDR2 YSLEER. V lost 4 bases, J lost 7 bases, and 9 bases stayed unmatched. The CDR3 loop is CASSPYPRTGGEKLFF. The CDR3 DNA follows: TGCGCCAGCAGCCCTTACCCCCGGACAGGGGGTGAAAAACTGTTTTTT.

The V gene is TRBV6-1, the J gene TRBJ2-1; D remains unclear. The germline V and J ends were trimmed by 11 bases and 8 bases, with 13 bases remaining between them. From germline, CDR1 is MNHNS and CDR2 SASEGT. CDR3 length: 11 residues. CDR3 residues: CAGYSGDEQFF. The CDR3 DNA reads as TGTGCCGGGTACAGTGGGGATGAGCAGTTCTTC.

The chain uses TRBV9 and TRBJ1-1; 11 bases match TRBD1. The CDR3 contains 18 residues. Looked up from germline, CDR1 is SGDLS and CDR2 is YYNGEE. The V segment lost 4 bases and the J segment 3 bases; nucleotides outside the gene matches: 14. The CDR3, as DNA: TGTGCCAGCAGCCCGAGGGGACAGGGGGGTTCTCTTGACACTGAAGCTTTCTTT. This encodes CASSPRGQGGSLDTEAFF.

The chain is built from TRBV11-3 and TRBJ1-1, with D unclear. Trimming removed 5 bases at V and 0 bases at J, with 10 bases between. Germline lookup yields CDR1 SGHNT and CDR2 YENEEA. The CDR3 is 14 amino acids. CDR3 in amino acids: CASSQDGMNTEAFF. The DNA of the CDR3 is TGTGCCAGCAGCCAGGACGGAATGAACACTGAAGCTTTCTTT.

The rearrangement links TRBV27 to TRBJ1-5, with 7 bases fitting TRBD1. Germline trimming cut 9 bases from V and 6 bases from J; bases unmatched to any gene: 11. The germline CDR1 and CDR2 sequences are MNHEY and SMNVEV (reference sequence). The CDR3 sequence is 14 residues long. DNA for the CDR3: TGTGCCAGGTACGACGACAGGGTTGGTCAGCCCCAGCATTTT. This translates into CARYDDRVGQPQHF.

This clone was found once. The J gene is TRBJ2-3, the V gene TRBV7-2, with 13 bases aligning to TRBD2. Germline loops: CDR1 SGHTA, CDR2 FQGNSA. The CDR3 contains 16 residues. J was trimmed by 9 bases and V by 1 base; bases with no gene match: 7. The CDR3, as DNA: TGTGCCAGCAGCTTAGAAGCCCGGACTAGCGGGAGCACGCAGTATTTT. As protein: CASSLEARTSGSTQYF.

V is TRBV6-5 and J is TRBJ2-3, with D perhaps matching TRBD2 (6 bases). V dropped 6 bases and J dropped 2 bases, with 12 bases sitting between them. The CDR3 totals 14 residues. Germline values: CDR1 MNHEY, CDR2 SVGAGI. CDR3 amino acids: CASSPGLPTDTQYF. The CDR3 region has the DNA TGTGCCAGCAGCCCGGGACTCCCCACAGATACGCAGTATTTT.

The rearrangement links TRBV28 to TRBJ1-5, with 8 nucleotides matching TRBD1. Germline V CDR1 and CDR2: MDHEN, SYDVKM. V lost 7 bases and J lost 0; bases outside the gene matches: 8. The CDR3 has 16 residues. In DNA form, the CDR3 reads TGTGCCAGCATCAAGGCAGGGGGCTATAGCAATCAGCCCCAGCATTTT. This translates into CASIKAGGYSNQPQHF.

This chain links TRBV7-2 with TRBJ2-1; no firm D call. CDR3 length: 12 residues. Germline V gene data show CDR1 as SGHTA and CDR2 as FQGNSA. Trimming shortened V by 5 bases and J by 8 bases, and 10 bases separated the two germline ends. The CDR3 is CASSRSVDEQFF. CDR3 bases: TGTGCCAGCAGCCGCTCTGTCGATGAGCAGTTCTTC.

This chain joins TRBV7-2 and TRBJ1-3, with no clear D. The V and J ends lost 0 bases and 3 bases respectively, with 9 bases between them. The CDR3 runs 15 residues. CDR1 is SGHTA, CDR2 FQGNSA, per germline. The CDR3 loop is CASSLAIQSGNTIYF. The CDR3 DNA sequence: TGTGCCAGCAGCTTAGCCATCCAAAGTGGAAACACCATATATTTT.

The chain joins TRBV11-2 to TRBJ2-5; TRBD2 might be the D (6 bases). CDR3 length: 16 residues. Germline-derived CDR1 and CDR2 are SGHAT and FQNNGV. Deletions cut 1 base from V and 4 bases from J, with 16 bases between. The CDR3 bases are TGTGCCAGCAGCTTAGCAGGAGGACTACTTCGAGAGACCCAGTACTTC. This translates into CASSLAGGLLRETQYF.

The genes are TRBV10-3 and TRBJ2-7; 11 bases map to TRBD2. Germline CDR1 ENHRY, CDR2 SYGVKD. Unmatched junction bases numbered 6, after V lost 6 bases and J lost 2 bases. The CDR3 covers 15 residues. CDR3 loop: CAISTTSGKPYEQYF. CDR3 coding DNA: TGTGCCATCAGCACGACTAGCGGGAAACCCTACGAGCAGTACTTC.

The V call is TRBV18, the J call TRBJ1-4, with TRBD1 matching over 8 bases. V dropped 2 bases and J dropped 7; count of bases not matched to a gene: 6. The CDR3 consists of 15 residues. Germline CDR1 KGHSH, CDR2 LQKENI. In DNA, the CDR3 is TGTGCCAGCTCACCAGACGGACAGGGCGGTGAAAAACTGTTTTTT. Translation: CASSPDGQGGEKLFF.

The CDR3 spells CASSMTGGGTDTQYF. DNA for the CDR3: TGTGCCAGTAGTATGACGGGAGGGGGCACAGATACGCAGTATTTT. This chain uses TRBV19 with TRBJ2-3, with 8 bases fitting TRBD2. The CDR3 loop spans 15 amino acids. Germline values: CDR1 LNHDA, CDR2 SQIVND (reference sequence). The V segment lost 3 bases and the J segment 1 base; nucleotides outside the gene matches: 3.

The genes are TRBV10-1 and TRBJ2-3; the match to TRBD2 covers 10 bases. Germline lookup yields CDR1 WNHNN and CDR2 SYGVQD (reference sequence). With 3 bases clipped from V and 2 bases from J, the junction kept 5 bases outside the gene matches. The CDR3 is 16 amino acids. CDR3 sequence (DNA): TGCGCCAGCAGTGATTTAGCGGGAGGCATCACAGATACGCAGTATTTT. This translates into CASSDLAGGITDTQYF.

The chain uses TRBV2 and TRBJ1-5; D unclear. Trimming cost V 6 bases and J 4 bases, with 10 bases left between them. CDR1 is SNHLY and CDR2 is FYNNEI in the germline V gene. The CDR3 loop spans 13 amino acids. This CDR3 reads CASSQDGNQPQHF. For the CDR3, the DNA is TGTGCCAGCAGCCAAGACGGGAATCAGCCCCAGCATTTT.

This rearrangement joins TRBV5-1 to TRBJ2-2; D might be TRBD1 (6 bases). Germline V lookup: CDR1 SGHRS, CDR2 YFSETQ. With 9 bases removed from V and 0 bases from J, the gap between germline ends came to 12 bases. This CDR3 contains 14 residues. CDR3 DNA sequence: TGCGCCACCCAGGGGTTCGCGAACACCGGGGAGCTGTTTTTT. Protein: CATQGFANTGELFF.

The sample holds one count of this clone. The chain couples TRBV29-1 to TRBJ1-1; 7 bases line up with TRBD1. The CDR3 runs 12 residues. J lost 6 bases, V lost 3 bases, and 4 bases had no gene match. The germline V gene encodes CDR1 SQVTM and CDR2 ANQGSEA. The CDR3 loop reads CSVDRGVSEAFF. CDR3 coding DNA: TGCAGCGTTGACAGGGGGGTCTCTGAAGCTTTCTTT.

CDR3 protein: CASRKLAPETQYF. The DNA for the CDR3 is TGTGCCAGCCGTAAACTCGCCCCGGAGACCCAGTACTTC. V is TRBV2 and J is TRBJ2-5, with no clear D. Deletions cut 8 bases from V and 5 bases from J, with 15 bases between. Germline V gives CDR1 SNHLY, CDR2 FYNNEI. The CDR3 has 13 amino acids.

V usage is TRBV29-1 and J usage is TRBJ2-5, with a weak D call TRBD2 (5 bases). The CDR3 contains 13 residues. Germline V gene lookup returns CDR1 SQVTM and CDR2 ANQGSEA. V gave up 3 bases and J gave up 5 bases, with 13 bases separating them. The CDR3: CSVERGKHETQYF. The CDR3 DNA follows: TGCAGCGTTGAGAGAGGGAAGCACGAGACCCAGTACTTC. The full variable domain, in which reference TRBV29-1 and TRBJ2-5 provide the parts outside the CDR3, is SAVISQKPSRDICQRGTSLTIQCQVDSQVTMMFWYRQQPGQSLTLIATANQGSEATYESGFVIDKFPISRPNLTFSTLTVSNMSPEDSSIYLCSVERGKHETQYFGPGTRLLVL.